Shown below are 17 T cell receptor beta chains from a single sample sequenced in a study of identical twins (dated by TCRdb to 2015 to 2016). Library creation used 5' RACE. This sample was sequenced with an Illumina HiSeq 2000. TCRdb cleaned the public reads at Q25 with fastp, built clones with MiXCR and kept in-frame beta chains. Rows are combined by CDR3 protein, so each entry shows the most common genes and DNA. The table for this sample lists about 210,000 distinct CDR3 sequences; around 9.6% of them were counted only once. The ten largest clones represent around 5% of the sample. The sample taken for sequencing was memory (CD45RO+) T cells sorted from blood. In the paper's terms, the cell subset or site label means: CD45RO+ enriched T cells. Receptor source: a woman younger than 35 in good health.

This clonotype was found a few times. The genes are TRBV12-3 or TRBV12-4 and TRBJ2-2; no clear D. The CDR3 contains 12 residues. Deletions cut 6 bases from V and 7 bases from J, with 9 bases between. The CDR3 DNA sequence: TGTGCCAGCAGGCCCTCCGGCGGGGAGCTGTTTTTT. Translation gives CASRPSGGELFF.

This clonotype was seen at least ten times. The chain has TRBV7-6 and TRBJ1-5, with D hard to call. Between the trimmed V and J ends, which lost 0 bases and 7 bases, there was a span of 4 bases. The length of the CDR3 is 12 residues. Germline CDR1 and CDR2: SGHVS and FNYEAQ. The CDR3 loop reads CASSLAGQPQHF. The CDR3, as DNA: TGTGCCAGCAGCTTAGCGGGCCAGCCCCAGCATTTT.

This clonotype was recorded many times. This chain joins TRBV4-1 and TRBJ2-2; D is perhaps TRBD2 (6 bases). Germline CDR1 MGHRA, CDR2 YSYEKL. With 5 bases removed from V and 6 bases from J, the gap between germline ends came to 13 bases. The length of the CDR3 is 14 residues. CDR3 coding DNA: TGCGCCAGCAGCGAAGTGTCGGGGGCCGGGGAGCTGTTTTTT. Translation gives CASSEVSGAGELFF.

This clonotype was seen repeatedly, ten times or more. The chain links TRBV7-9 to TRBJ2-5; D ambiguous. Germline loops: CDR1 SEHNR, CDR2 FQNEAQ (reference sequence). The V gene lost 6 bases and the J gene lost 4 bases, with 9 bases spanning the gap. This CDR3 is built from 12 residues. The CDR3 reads CASSIWRETQYF. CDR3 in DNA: TGTGCCAGCAGTATATGGCGAGAGACCCAGTACTTC. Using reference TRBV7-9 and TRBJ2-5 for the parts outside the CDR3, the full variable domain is DTGVSQNPRHKITKRGQNVTFRCDPISEHNRLYWYRQTLGQGPEFLTYFQNEAQLEKSRLLSDRFSAERPKGSFSTLEIQRTEQGDSAMYLCASSIWRETQYFGPGTRLLVL.

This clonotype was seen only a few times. The CDR3 loop reads CASSTDRQGSQKLFF. CDR3 in DNA: TGTGCCAGCAGTACGGACCGTCAAGGATCGCAAAAACTGTTTTTT. V and J are TRBV2 and TRBJ1-4; the D is unclear. The CDR3 contains 15 residues. V lost 5 bases and J lost 9, with 19 bases in between. Per the germline V gene, CDR1 is SNHLY and CDR2 is FYNNEI.

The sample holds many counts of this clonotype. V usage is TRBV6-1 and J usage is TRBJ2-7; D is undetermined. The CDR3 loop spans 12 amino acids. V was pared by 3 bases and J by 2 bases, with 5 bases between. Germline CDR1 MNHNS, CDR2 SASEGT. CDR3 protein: CASSDRPYEQYF. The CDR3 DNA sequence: TGTGCCAGCAGTGATCGGCCCTACGAGCAGTACTTC.

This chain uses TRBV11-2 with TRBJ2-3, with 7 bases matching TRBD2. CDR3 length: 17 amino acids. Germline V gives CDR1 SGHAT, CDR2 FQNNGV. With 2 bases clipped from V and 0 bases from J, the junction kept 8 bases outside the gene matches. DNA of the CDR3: TGTGCCAGCAGCTTAATCTCGACTAGCCATAGCACAGATACGCAGTATTTT. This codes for CASSLISTSHSTDTQYF. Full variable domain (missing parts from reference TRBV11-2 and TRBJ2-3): EAGVAQSPRYKIIEKRQSVAFWCNPISGHATLYWYQQILGQGPKLLIQFQNNGVVDDSQLPKDRFSAERLKGVDSTLKIQPAKLEDSAVYLCASSLISTSHSTDTQYFGPGTRLTVL.

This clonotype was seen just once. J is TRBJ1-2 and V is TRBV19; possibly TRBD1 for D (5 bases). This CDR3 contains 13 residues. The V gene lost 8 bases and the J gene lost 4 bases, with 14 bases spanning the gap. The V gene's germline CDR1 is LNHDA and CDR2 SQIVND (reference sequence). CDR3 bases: TGTGCCAGTGATCGGGGCCAGGGCTATGGCTACACCTTC. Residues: CASDRGQGYGYTF.

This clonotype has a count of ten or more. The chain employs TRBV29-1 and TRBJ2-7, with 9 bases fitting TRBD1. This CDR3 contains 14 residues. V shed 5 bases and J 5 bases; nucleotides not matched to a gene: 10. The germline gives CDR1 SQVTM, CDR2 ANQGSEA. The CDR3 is CSVKGGQGVDEQYF. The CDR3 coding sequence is TGCAGCGTTAAAGGGGGACAGGGTGTCGACGAGCAGTACTTC.

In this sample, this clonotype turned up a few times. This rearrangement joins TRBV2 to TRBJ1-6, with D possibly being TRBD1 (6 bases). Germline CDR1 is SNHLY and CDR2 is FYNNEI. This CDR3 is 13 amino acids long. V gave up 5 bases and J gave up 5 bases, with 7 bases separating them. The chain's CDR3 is CASSYRDNSPLHF. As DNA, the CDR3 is TGTGCCAGCAGTTACAGGGATAATTCACCCCTCCACTTT. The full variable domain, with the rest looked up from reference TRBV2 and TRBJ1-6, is EPEVTQTPSHQVTQMGQEVILRCVPISNHLYFYWYRQILGQKVEFLVSFYNNEISEKSEIFDDQFSVERPDGSNFTLKIRSTKLEDSAMYFCASSYRDNSPLHFGNGTRLTVT.

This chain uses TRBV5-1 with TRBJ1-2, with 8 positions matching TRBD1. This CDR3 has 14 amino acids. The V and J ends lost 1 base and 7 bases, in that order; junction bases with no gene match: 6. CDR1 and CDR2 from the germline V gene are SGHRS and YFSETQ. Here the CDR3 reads CASSLSGQGAGYTF. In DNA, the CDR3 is TGCGCCAGCAGCTTGTCGGGGCAGGGGGCTGGCTACACCTTC. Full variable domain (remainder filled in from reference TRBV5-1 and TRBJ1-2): KAGVTQTPRYLIKTRGQQVTLSCSPISGHRSVSWYQQTPGQGLQFLFEYFSETQRNKGNFPGRFSGRQFSNSRSEMNVSTLELGDSALYLCASSLSGQGAGYTFGSGTRLTVV.

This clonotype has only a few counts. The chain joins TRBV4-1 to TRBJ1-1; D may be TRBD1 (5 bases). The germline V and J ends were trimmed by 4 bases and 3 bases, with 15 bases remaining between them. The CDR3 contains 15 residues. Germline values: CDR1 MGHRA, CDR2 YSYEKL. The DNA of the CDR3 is TGCGCCAGCAGCCCCAGTCCCTTCAGGGACACTGAAGCTTTCTTT. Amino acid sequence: CASSPSPFRDTEAFF.

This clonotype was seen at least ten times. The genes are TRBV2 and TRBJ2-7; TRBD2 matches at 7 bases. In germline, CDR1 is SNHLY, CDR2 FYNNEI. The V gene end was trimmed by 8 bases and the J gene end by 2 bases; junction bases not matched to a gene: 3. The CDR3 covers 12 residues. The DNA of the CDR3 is TGTGCCAGCCAGCTAGCGGCCTACGAGCAGTACTTC. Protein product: CASQLAAYEQYF.

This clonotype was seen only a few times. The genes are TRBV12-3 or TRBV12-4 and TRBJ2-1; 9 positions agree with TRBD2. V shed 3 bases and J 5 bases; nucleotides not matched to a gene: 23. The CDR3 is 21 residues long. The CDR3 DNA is TGTGCCAGCAGTTTTTTCCTAGGGCTAGCGGGAAGACAGAGGTGGGACAATGAGCAGTTCTTC. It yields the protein CASSFFLGLAGRQRWDNEQFF.

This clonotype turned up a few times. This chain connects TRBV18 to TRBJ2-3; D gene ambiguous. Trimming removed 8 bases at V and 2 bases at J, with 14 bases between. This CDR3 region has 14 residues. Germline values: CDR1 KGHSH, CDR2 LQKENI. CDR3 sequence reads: CASTTLIATDTQYF. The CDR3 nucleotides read TGTGCCAGCACGACTCTTATCGCCACAGATACGCAGTATTTT.

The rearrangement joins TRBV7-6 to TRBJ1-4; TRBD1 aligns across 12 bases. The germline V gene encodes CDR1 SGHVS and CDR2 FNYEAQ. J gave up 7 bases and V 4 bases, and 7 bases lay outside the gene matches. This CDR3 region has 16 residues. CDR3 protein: CASSSGTGGRGEKLFF. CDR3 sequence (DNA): TGTGCCAGCAGCTCCGGGACAGGGGGCCGGGGTGAAAAACTGTTTTTT. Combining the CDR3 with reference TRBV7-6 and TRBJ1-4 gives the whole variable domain GAGVSQSPRYKVTKRGQDVALRCDPISGHVSLYWYRQALGQGPEFLTYFNYEAQQDKSGLPNDRFSAERPEGSISTLTIQRTEQRDSAMYRCASSSGTGGRGEKLFFGSGTQLSVL.

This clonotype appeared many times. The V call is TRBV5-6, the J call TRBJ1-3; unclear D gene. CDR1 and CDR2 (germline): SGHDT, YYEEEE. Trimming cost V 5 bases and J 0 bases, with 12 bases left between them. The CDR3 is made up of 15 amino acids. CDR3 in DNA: TGTGCCAGCAGAAGTCGGACCCGCTCTGGAAACACCATATATTTT. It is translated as CASRSRTRSGNTIYF.